This T cell receptor beta chain comes out of a study of response to subunit inactivated influenza vaccine. Each CDR3 protein is one row after TCRdb ran MiXCR on the RT-PCR reads. Of 530,000 or so distinct CDR3 sequences in the sample, approximately 12% were seen once. This clonotype has just a few counts. Its antigen remains unidentified. Study-wide results and limits: Authors proposed each seasonal influenza vaccination draws in few new T cells.

Germline-derived CDR1 and CDR2 are MDHEN and SYDVKM. There are 15 residues in the CDR3. The V end lost 3 bases, the J end lost 3 bases, and 11 bases lay between the germline ends. The sequenced sample was PBMCs from blood, obtained on the day of vaccination. This TCR was recovered from a man in his forties or fifties who received an inactivated influenza vaccine. The chain links TRBV28 to TRBJ2-2; a possible D gene is TRBD2 (6 bases). CDR3 sequence (DNA): TGTGCCAGCAGTTTTCTTGCGGGGTACACCGGGGAGCTGTTTTTT. As protein: CASSFLAGYTGELFF.